Sequencing of this T cell receptor beta chain was carried out in a study of T cell changes during pregnancy in multiple sclerosis. This CDR3 is 13 amino acids long. Germline lookup yields CDR1 SNHLY and CDR2 FYNNEI. V lost 7 bases and J lost 1; bases outside the gene matches: 2. TCRdb keeps only in-frame clones here, not all; method: immunoSEQ multiplex PCR. The sample includes 60,000 to 95,000 clones, over 80% of them seen just once. In its sample, this clone was seen a few times. The TCR comes from a female donor with multiple sclerosis, enrolled in a pregnancy study. The chain links TRBV2 to TRBJ1-1; 8 positions match TRBD1. The specimen was CD4+ T cells from peripheral blood mononuclear cells, collected before pregnancy. The DNA of the CDR3 is TGTGCCAGCACCGGGACAGGGAACACTGAAGCTTTCTTT. As protein: CASTGTGNTEAFF.